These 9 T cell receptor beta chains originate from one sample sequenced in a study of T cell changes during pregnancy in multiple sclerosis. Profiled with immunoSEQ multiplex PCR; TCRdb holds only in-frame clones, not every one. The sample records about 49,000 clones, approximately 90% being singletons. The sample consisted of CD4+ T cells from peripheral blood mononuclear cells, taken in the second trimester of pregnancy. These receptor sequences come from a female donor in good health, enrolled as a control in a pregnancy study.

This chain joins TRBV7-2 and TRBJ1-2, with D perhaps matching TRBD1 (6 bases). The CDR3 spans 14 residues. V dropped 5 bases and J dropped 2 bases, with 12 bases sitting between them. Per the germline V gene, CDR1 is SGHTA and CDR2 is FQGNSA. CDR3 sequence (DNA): TGTGCCAGCAGCCAGGGACAAGAAAACTATGGCTACACCTTC. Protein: CASSQGQENYGYTF.

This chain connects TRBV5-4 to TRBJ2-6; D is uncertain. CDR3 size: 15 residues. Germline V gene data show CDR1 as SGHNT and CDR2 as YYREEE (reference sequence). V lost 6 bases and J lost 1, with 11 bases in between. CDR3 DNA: TGTGCCAGCATCCAAATCGGGTCTGGGGCCAACGTCCTGACTTTC. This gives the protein CASIQIGSGANVLTF.

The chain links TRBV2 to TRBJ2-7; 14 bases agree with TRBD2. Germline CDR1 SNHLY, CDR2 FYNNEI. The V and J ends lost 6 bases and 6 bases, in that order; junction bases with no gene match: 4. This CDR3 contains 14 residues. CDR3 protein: CASRIGTSGGEQYF. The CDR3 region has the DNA TGTGCCAGCAGGATCGGGACTAGCGGGGGCGAGCAGTACTTC.

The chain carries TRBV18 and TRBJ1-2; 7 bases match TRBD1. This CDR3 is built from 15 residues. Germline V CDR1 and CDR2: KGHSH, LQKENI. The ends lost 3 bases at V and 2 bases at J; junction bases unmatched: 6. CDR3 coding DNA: TGTGCCAGCTCACCCCTAACAGGGGTAAACTATGGCTACACCTTC. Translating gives CASSPLTGVNYGYTF.

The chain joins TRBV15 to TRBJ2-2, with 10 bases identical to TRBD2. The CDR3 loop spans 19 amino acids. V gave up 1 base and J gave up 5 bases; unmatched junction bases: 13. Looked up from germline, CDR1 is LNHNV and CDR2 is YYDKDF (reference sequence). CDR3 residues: CATSRGASSGGAGTGELFF. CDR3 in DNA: TGTGCCACCAGCAGAGGGGCCTCGAGCGGGGGGGCCGGAACCGGGGAGCTGTTTTTT.

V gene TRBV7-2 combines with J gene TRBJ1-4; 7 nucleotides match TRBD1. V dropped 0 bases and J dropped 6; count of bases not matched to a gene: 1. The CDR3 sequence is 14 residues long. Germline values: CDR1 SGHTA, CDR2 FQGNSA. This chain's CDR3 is CASSLAGGYEKLFF. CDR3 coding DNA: TGTGCCAGCAGCTTAGCAGGGGGCTATGAAAAACTGTTTTTT.

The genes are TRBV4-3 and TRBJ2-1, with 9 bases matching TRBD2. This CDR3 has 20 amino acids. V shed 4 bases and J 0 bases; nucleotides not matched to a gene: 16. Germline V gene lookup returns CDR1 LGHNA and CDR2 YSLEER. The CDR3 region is CASSRSSTAGGKHSYNEQFF. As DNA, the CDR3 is TGCGCCAGCAGCCGATCGAGTACAGCGGGGGGAAAACACTCCTACAATGAGCAGTTCTTC.

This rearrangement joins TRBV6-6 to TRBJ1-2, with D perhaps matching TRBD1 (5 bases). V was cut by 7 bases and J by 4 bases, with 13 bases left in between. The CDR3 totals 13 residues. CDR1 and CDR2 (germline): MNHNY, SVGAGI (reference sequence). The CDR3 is CASTPGRAYGYTF. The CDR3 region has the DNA TGTGCCAGCACCCCAGGGAGGGCCTATGGCTACACCTTC.

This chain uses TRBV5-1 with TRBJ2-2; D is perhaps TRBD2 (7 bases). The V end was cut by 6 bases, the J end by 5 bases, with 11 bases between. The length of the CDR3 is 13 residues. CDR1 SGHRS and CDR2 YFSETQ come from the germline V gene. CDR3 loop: CASTGGGTGELFF. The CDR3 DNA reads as TGCGCCAGCACGGGGGGCGGAACCGGGGAGCTGTTTTTT.